This is a list of T cell receptor beta chains from one sample in a study of technical replicates of blood from a handful of donors. TCRdb keeps only in-frame clones here, not all; method: immunoSEQ multiplex PCR. The sample lists over 75,000 clones, approximately 97% occurring once. Material for sequencing was T cells isolated from PBMCs. These receptors were collected from a human donor in good health. The CDR3 runs from the conserved cysteine through the conserved F or W. Fields, in order: D gene, clone size, V gene, J gene, CDR3 DNA, CDR3 protein. The D gene is left open where the match is weak. The size of a clone is reported for some rows only, either as once, few or many, or as a class for expanded clones.

TRBD2	-	TRBV11-3	TRBJ2-1	TGTGCCAGCAGCTCACGGACTAGCGGGAGGGTGCTTCGCTCCTACAATGAGCAGTTCTTC	CASSSRTSGRVLRSYNEQFF
TRBD2	-	TRBV6-5	TRBJ2-1	TGTGCCAGCAGGGTAGCGGGAATACATGAGCAGTTCTTC	CASRVAGIHEQFF
TRBD2	-	TRBV9	TRBJ2-1	TGTGCCAGCAGGGATTTAGCGGGAGTAACCAATGAGCAGTTCTTC	CASRDLAGVTNEQFF
TRBD1	-	TRBV4-1	TRBJ2-7	TGCGCCAGCAGCCAAGTCGGTACAGGGGACTACGAGCAGTACTTC	CASSQVGTGDYEQYF
-	-	TRBV5-1	TRBJ2-7	TGCGCCAGCAGCCCCGCCTACGGGACTTATGAGCAGTACTTC	CASSPAYGTYEQYF
TRBD1	-	TRBV6-4	TRBJ2-1	TGTGCCAGCAGTCGGGACAGGGGTACCTACAATGAGCAGTTCTTC	CASSRDRGTYNEQFF
TRBD2	-	TRBV27	TRBJ2-1	TGTGCCAGCAGTTTGGGACTAGCGGTCTACAATGAGCAGTTCTTC	CASSLGLAVYNEQFF
TRBD1	-	TRBV2	TRBJ2-7	TGTGCCAGCAGCGGGACAGGGTACGAGCAGTACTTC	CASSGTGYEQYF
-	-	TRBV5-4	TRBJ2-1	TGTGCCAGCTGCCCTGAGGGATCCTACAATGAGCAGTTCTTC	CASCPEGSYNEQFF
-	-	TRBV6-4	TRBJ2-5	TGTGCCAGCAGTGCCAAACTCGGTCTGGACGGCGGGGAACAAGAGACCCAGTACTTC	CASSAKLGLDGGEQETQYF
TRBD1	-	TRBV5-4	TRBJ2-5	TGTGCCAGCAGCGGGGAGACAGGGGTTTTTGAGACCCAGTACTTC	CASSGETGVFETQYF
TRBD2	-	TRBV5-4	TRBJ2-5	TGTGCCAGCAGCTCCCAGATAGCGGGGGAAGAGACCCAGTACTTC	CASSSQIAGEETQYF
-	-	TRBV2	TRBJ1-1	TGTGCCAGCAGCGAACAGGGCACTGAAGCTTTCTTT	CASSEQGTEAFF
-	-	TRBV6-1	TRBJ1-5	TGTGCCAGCAGTGTTTCGGTTCGGCCCCAGCATTTT	CASSVSVRPQHF
-	-	TRBV28	TRBJ1-5	TGTGCCAGCAGTTTATGGGATTTGGGCACCGGCAATCAGCCCCAGCATTTT	CASSLWDLGTGNQPQHF
-	-	TRBV28	TRBJ2-7	TGTGCCAGCAGTGGGGGGTTCGAGCAGTACTTC	CASSGGFEQYF
-	once	TRBV5-1	TRBJ1-1	TGCGCCAGCAGCTGGGGGGACGGGAACACTGAAGCTTTCTTT	CASSWGDGNTEAFF
-	-	TRBV5-1	TRBJ1-4	TGCGCCAGCAGCTTGCGTGTACAGGGCGCAACTAATGAAAAACTGTTTTTT	CASSLRVQGATNEKLFF
-	-	TRBV4-1	TRBJ1-5	TGCGCCAGCAGCCAAGGCAGGGGTACTGCTCAGCCCCAGCATTTT	CASSQGRGTAQPQHF
-	-	TRBV27	TRBJ1-2	TGTGCCAGCAGTCCTCAGGGGTGGGGAGGCTACACCTTC	CASSPQGWGGYTF
-	-	TRBV6-5	TRBJ1-1	TGTGCCAGCAGTTACAGAACGGGGAACACTGAAGCTTTCTTT	CASSYRTGNTEAFF
TRBD1	-	TRBV4-1	TRBJ2-2	TGCGCCAGCAGCCTATACGACAGGGTAGAAGCCGGGGAGCTGTTTTTT	CASSLYDRVEAGELFF
TRBD2	-	TRBV19	TRBJ2-1	TGTGCCAGTAGTATAGACGGACTAGGTTTTGGTGAGCAGTTCTTC	CASSIDGLGFGEQFF
-	-	TRBV4-2	TRBJ2-5	TGTGCCAGCAGCTCCTACGCAACGGACCAAGAGACCCAGTACTTC	CASSSYATDQETQYF
-	once	TRBV29-1	TRBJ2-3	TGCAGCGTAGAACCAGGGGATAGGGGTATAAATACGCAGTATTTT	CSVEPGDRGINTQYF
TRBD1	-	TRBV18	TRBJ1-2	TGTGCCAGCTCACCGAGGGACAGGGGGCGAGGACGGGACTATGGCTACACCTTC	CASSPRDRGRGRDYGYTF
-	-	TRBV7-6	TRBJ2-1	TGTGCCAGCAGCAATACAGGGTCGAATGAGCAGTTCTTC	CASSNTGSNEQFF
-	-	TRBV6-1	TRBJ1-2	TGTGCCAGCAGTGAATCAATCTACAGAAACTATGGCTACACCTTC	CASSESIYRNYGYTF
-	-	TRBV7-9	TRBJ2-3	TGTGCCAGCAGCTTACAGACAAGCACAGATACGCAGTATTTT	CASSLQTSTDTQYF
-	-	TRBV5-4	TRBJ2-3	TGTGCCAGCAGCGGGGGGATGGCAGATACGCAGTATTTT	CASSGGMADTQYF
TRBD1	-	TRBV10-2	TRBJ1-2	TGCGCCAGCAGTGAGGGACAGGGGGTTTTCTATGGCTACACCTTC	CASSEGQGVFYGYTF
-	-	TRBV27	TRBJ1-6	TGTGCCAGCAGTTTATCGGGGGAGGGTAATTCACCCCTCCACTTT	CASSLSGEGNSPLHF
-	-	TRBV5-1	TRBJ2-3	TGCGCCAGCAATAAACGGACTGTCACAGATACGCAGTATTTT	CASNKRTVTDTQYF
-	-	TRBV12-5	TRBJ2-5	TGTGCTAGTGGTTCCTCAGGGGGGGAGACCCAGTACTTC	CASGSSGGETQYF
-	-	TRBV27	TRBJ2-7	TGTGCCAGCAGAGACCCCCGCTGGAGCTCCTACGAGCAGTACTTC	CASRDPRWSSYEQYF
-	-	TRBV27	TRBJ1-5	TGTGCCAGCAGTTTATCGAAGCCCGGCAATCAGCCCCAGCATTTT	CASSLSKPGNQPQHF
-	-	TRBV10-3	TRBJ1-1	TGTGCCATCAGTGAACAGATGAACACTGAAGCTTTCTTT	CAISEQMNTEAFF
-	once	TRBV5-1	TRBJ2-5	TGCGCCAGCAGCTTGGGGGCCGCCCAGGAGACCCAGTACTTC	CASSLGAAQETQYF
TRBD2	-	TRBV7-2	TRBJ2-7	TGTGCCAGCACCTCTAGCGGGAGGATTCACTACGAGCAGTACTTC	CASTSSGRIHYEQYF
-	-	TRBV28	TRBJ2-3	TGTGCCAGCAGTTTGTTATCAGGGACAGATACGCAGTATTTT	CASSLLSGTDTQYF